The 25 T cell receptor beta chains reported below all come from one sample, sequenced in a study of blood T cells in healthy people across ages. A second PCR of about 6 to 11 cycles used a sample-barcoded 5' primer and a J-beta primer mix. TCRdb re-called the 5' RACE reads with MiXCR, one entry per CDR3 protein. Here the sample spans 780,000 or so distinct CDR3 sequences, about 53% being singletons. Sequenced sample: blood. These receptors came from a man aged 80 or over in good health.

The rearrangement links TRBV4-1 to TRBJ2-7; 11 bases line up with TRBD2. Germline values: CDR1 MGHRA, CDR2 YSYEKL. Trimming removed 4 bases from V and 2 bases from J; junction bases left unmatched: 7. CDR3 size: 16 residues. Written as DNA, the CDR3 is TGCGCCAGCAGCCCGATAGGGACTAGCGGTACCTACGAGCAGTACTTC. Translating it yields CASSPIGTSGTYEQYF.

The rearrangement links TRBV12-3 or TRBV12-4 to TRBJ1-6, with 8 bases aligning to TRBD1. V dropped 6 bases and J dropped 8; count of bases not matched to a gene: 3. The CDR3 has 13 residues. The CDR3 loop reads CASRLTGDSPLHF. The CDR3, as DNA: TGTGCCAGCAGACTGACAGGGGATTCACCCCTCCACTTT.

This clonotype was picked up many times. The chain combines TRBV11-2 with TRBJ2-1; TRBD2 is a possible D gene (5 bases). The length of the CDR3 is 13 residues. Trimming removed 0 bases at V and 15 bases at J, with 15 bases between. The germline gives CDR1 SGHAT, CDR2 FQNNGV. CDR3 residues: CASSLDEAGQRFF. For the CDR3, the DNA is TGTGCCAGCAGCTTAGATGAGGCGGGCCAAAGGTTCTTC.

Only a few counts were recorded for this clonotype. The rearrangement uses TRBV28 and TRBJ2-3; D not resolved. Trimming took 4 bases from V and 0 from J, leaving 14 bases between them. This CDR3 contains 16 residues. Germline CDR1 reads MDHEN; CDR2 reads SYDVKM. The CDR3 region is CASSSWVETSTDTQYF. CDR3 in DNA: TGTGCCAGCAGTTCCTGGGTCGAGACGAGCACAGATACGCAGTATTTT.

V is TRBV7-2 and J is TRBJ2-4; 7 positions match TRBD2. Germline values: CDR1 SGHTA, CDR2 FQGNSA. V was clipped by 5 bases and J by 13 bases; unmatched bases: 8. The CDR3 is 12 residues long. The CDR3 is CASSPRLAGQYF. CDR3 bases: TGTGCCAGCAGCCCACGACTAGCAGGGCAGTACTTC.

Only one count was recorded for this clonotype. The junction differs from germline at one of its ends, possibly a read error. CDR3 in amino acids: CGVDRFGSGANVLTF. The CDR3 nucleotides read TGCGGCGTTGACAGGTTTGGGTCTGGGGCCAACGTCCTGACTTTC. The chain uses TRBV29-1 and TRBJ2-6; D might be TRBD1 (6 bases). From germline, CDR1 is SQVTM and CDR2 ANQGSEA. This CDR3 has 15 amino acids.

The chain joins TRBV20-1 to TRBJ2-7, with D tentatively TRBD2 (6 bases). Germline CDR1 reads DFQATT; CDR2 reads SNEGSKA (reference sequence). This CDR3 comprises 11 residues. V was shortened by 6 bases and J by 7 bases, with 13 bases between the two germline ends. The CDR3 coding sequence is TGCAGTGCCCCCGCCGGGACTGAGCAGTACTTC. Translating it yields CSAPAGTEQYF.

Concerning this clonotype: A read error may be the cause here, since a much bigger clone is one base away. This chain joins TRBV25-1 and TRBJ1-2; no firm D call. The CDR3 runs 13 residues. CDR1 is MGHDK, CDR2 SYGVNS, per germline. DNA for the CDR3: TGTGCCGGCAGTGACGGGGTGGGCTATGGCTACACCTTC. The encoded protein is CAGSDGVGYGYTF.

This sequence joins TRBV3-1 and TRBJ2-7; 10 bases agree with TRBD2. The CDR3 is 17 residues long. J gave up 3 bases and V 1 base, and 9 bases lay outside the gene matches. The germline CDR1 and CDR2 sequences are LGHDT and YNNKEL (reference sequence). CDR3: CASSQGLAGGLFYEQYF. CDR3 in DNA: TGTGCCAGCAGCCAAGGATTAGCGGGAGGCTTATTCTACGAGCAGTACTTC.

The CDR3 DNA sequence: TGTGCCAGCAGCTCCACTCGGGCCCTAGCGGGAGCCAATGAGCAGTTCTTC. Its translation is CASSSTRALAGANEQFF. This chain connects TRBV5-6 to TRBJ2-1, with 10 bases identical to TRBD2. Trimming removed 3 bases from V and 6 bases from J; junction bases left unmatched: 12. In germline, CDR1 is SGHDT, CDR2 YYEEEE. The CDR3 length is 17 residues. The whole variable domain, remainder taken from reference TRBV5-6 and TRBJ2-1, is DAGVTQSPTHLIKTRGQQVTLRCSPKSGHDTVSWYQQALGQGPQFIFQYYEEEERQRGNFPDRFSGHQFPNYSSELNVNALLLGDSALYLCASSSTRALAGANEQFFGPGTRLTVL.

The chain joins TRBV29-1 to TRBJ2-5; TRBD2 agrees at 11 bases. CDR1 and CDR2 (germline): SQVTM, ANQGSEA. The CDR3 length is 14 residues. With V trimmed by 6 bases and J by 1 base, 4 bases remained unmatched. CDR3 DNA: TGCAGCGTCAGACTAGCGGGATTCCAAGAGACCCAGTACTTC. Its protein is CSVRLAGFQETQYF.

CDR3: CASSYTGTLPYNEQFF. Written as DNA, the CDR3 is TGTGCCAGCAGCTACACCGGGACACTACCCTACAATGAGCAGTTCTTC. V usage is TRBV28 and J usage is TRBJ2-1, with D perhaps TRBD1 (6 bases). Trimming pared 6 bases from V and 2 bases from J, leaving 17 bases between. Germline V CDR1 and CDR2: MDHEN, SYDVKM. The CDR3 consists of 16 residues. Combining the CDR3 with reference TRBV28 and TRBJ2-1 gives the whole variable domain DVKVTQSSRYLVKRTGEKVFLECVQDMDHENMFWYRQDPGLGLRLIYFSYDVKMKEKGDIPEGYSVSREKKERFSLILESASTNQTSMYLCASSYTGTLPYNEQFFGPGTRLTVL.

The V and J genes are TRBV6-2 or TRBV6-3 and TRBJ1-2, with TRBD1 identical over 8 bases. Germline values: CDR1 MNHEY, CDR2 SVGEGT. The V segment lost 6 bases and the J segment 2 bases; nucleotides outside the gene matches: 8. The CDR3 consists of 15 residues. CDR3 bases: TGTGCCAGCAGACCCCCGGACAGGGCGAACTATGGCTACACCTTC. Protein product: CASRPPDRANYGYTF.

This clonotype was picked up a small number of times. The rearrangement joins TRBV5-6 to TRBJ2-3; 12 nucleotides agree with TRBD2. Germline V gene data show CDR1 as SGHDT and CDR2 as YYEEEE. This CDR3 spans 17 amino acids. V lost 4 bases, J lost 14 bases, and 20 bases stayed unmatched. The CDR3 bases are TGTGCCAGCAGCGAGTGGACTAGCGGGACCCTACACAGAGACGCGTATTTT. It translates to CASSEWTSGTLHRDAYF.

V usage is TRBV12-3 or TRBV12-4 and J usage is TRBJ1-6; no clear D gene. Trimming shortened V by 4 bases and J by 0 bases, and 10 bases separated the two germline ends. There are 16 residues in the CDR3. The DNA of the CDR3 is TGTGCCAGCAGTTCGGGATGGGCCTCCTATAATTCACCCCTCCACTTT. This sequence encodes CASSSGWASYNSPLHF.

The table lists this clonotype with a few counts. The V call is TRBV7-2, the J call TRBJ2-1; TRBD2 agrees at 9 bases. CDR3 length: 18 residues. In germline, CDR1 is SGHTA, CDR2 FQGNSA. The ends lost 2 bases at V and 0 bases at J; junction bases unmatched: 8. The CDR3 spells CASSLSVPSGISYNEQFF. The CDR3 DNA follows: TGTGCCAGCAGCTTAAGTGTTCCTAGCGGGATCTCCTACAATGAGCAGTTCTTC.

The chain couples TRBV20-1 to TRBJ1-4; D call uncertain. CDR3 length equals 13 residues. Germline V gene data show CDR1 as DFQATT and CDR2 as SNEGSKA (reference sequence). V was shortened by 4 bases and J by 6 bases, with 12 bases between the two germline ends. Here the CDR3 reads CSANPNRDEKLFF. As DNA, the CDR3 is TGCAGTGCTAACCCCAACCGGGATGAAAAACTGTTTTTT.

This sequence joins TRBV12-3 or TRBV12-4 and TRBJ2-3; D may be TRBD1 (6 bases). The CDR3 has 15 amino acids. Trimming took 6 bases from V and 5 from J, leaving 18 bases between them. The DNA of the CDR3 is TGTGCCAGCAGCCCAACCACAGGGCTCGGAGATACGCAGTATTTT. It codes for CASSPTTGLGDTQYF.

CDR3 sequence reads: CSARDLQRGYNEQYF. The CDR3 nucleotides read TGCAGTGCTAGAGATCTCCAGCGGGGTTACAATGAGCAGTACTTC. The chain is built from TRBV20-1 and TRBJ2-5; 7 nucleotides agree with TRBD2. The CDR3 extends over 15 amino acids. Trimming cost V 0 bases and J 11 bases; bases outside gene matches: 15. The germline gives CDR1 DFQATT, CDR2 SNEGSKA (reference sequence).

This clonotype has a handful of counts. V is TRBV27 and J is TRBJ2-1; no firm D call. Germline CDR1 reads MNHEY; CDR2 reads SMNVEV (reference sequence). With 1 base removed from V and 1 base from J, the gap between germline ends came to 5 bases. This CDR3 region has 14 residues. CDR3 protein: CASSLWASYNEQFF. CDR3 DNA sequence: TGTGCCAGCAGTTTATGGGCATCCTACAATGAGCAGTTCTTC.

The V gene is TRBV5-1, the J gene TRBJ1-2, with D maybe TRBD1 (5 bases). CDR1 and CDR2 (germline): SGHRS, YFSETQ. CDR3 length: 14 residues. Trimming took 2 bases from V and 8 from J, leaving 16 bases between them. CDR3 DNA: TGCGCCAGCAGCTTACAGGCCTCCCCTGGAGGCTACACCTTC. Amino acid sequence: CASSLQASPGGYTF.

The rearrangement joins TRBV5-1 to TRBJ2-7; 8 bases line up with TRBD2. The CDR3 totals 16 residues. Germline V CDR1 and CDR2: SGHRS, YFSETQ. V was clipped by 0 bases and J by 2 bases; unmatched bases: 7. CDR3 in DNA: TGCGCCAGCAGCTTGGAGCTAGCGGGCTGGACCTACGAGCAGTACTTC. Translated: CASSLELAGWTYEQYF.

The gene calls are TRBV4-2 and TRBJ1-5, with 10 bases aligning to TRBD1. CDR1 is LGHNA and CDR2 is YNFKEQ in the germline V gene. V gave up 0 bases and J gave up 9 bases; unmatched junction bases: 11. This CDR3 contains 17 residues. CDR3 bases: TGTGCCAGCAGCCAAGAACTCCGGGACAGGGGACGAAGGCCCCAGCATTTT. Its translation: CASSQELRDRGRRPQHF.

The chain joins TRBV6-5 to TRBJ2-7; D possibly corresponds to TRBD2 (6 bases). The DNA matches TRBJ2-5 better at its end, which makes the J call doubtful. Germline-derived CDR1 and CDR2 are MNHEY and SVGAGI. There are 12 residues in the CDR3. The DNA for the CDR3 is TGTGCCAGCAGCCGGGGGTGGGAGACCCAGTACTTC. Its translation: CASSRGWETQYF.

This sequence joins TRBV5-6 and TRBJ2-1, with a weak D call TRBD2 (5 bases). Trimming removed 3 bases at V and 6 bases at J, with 7 bases between. CDR1 is SGHDT and CDR2 is YYEEEE in the germline V gene. CDR3 length equals 12 residues. As DNA, the CDR3 is TGTGCCAGCAGCTGGGCGGGCAATGAGCAGTTCTTC. Encoded protein: CASSWAGNEQFF.